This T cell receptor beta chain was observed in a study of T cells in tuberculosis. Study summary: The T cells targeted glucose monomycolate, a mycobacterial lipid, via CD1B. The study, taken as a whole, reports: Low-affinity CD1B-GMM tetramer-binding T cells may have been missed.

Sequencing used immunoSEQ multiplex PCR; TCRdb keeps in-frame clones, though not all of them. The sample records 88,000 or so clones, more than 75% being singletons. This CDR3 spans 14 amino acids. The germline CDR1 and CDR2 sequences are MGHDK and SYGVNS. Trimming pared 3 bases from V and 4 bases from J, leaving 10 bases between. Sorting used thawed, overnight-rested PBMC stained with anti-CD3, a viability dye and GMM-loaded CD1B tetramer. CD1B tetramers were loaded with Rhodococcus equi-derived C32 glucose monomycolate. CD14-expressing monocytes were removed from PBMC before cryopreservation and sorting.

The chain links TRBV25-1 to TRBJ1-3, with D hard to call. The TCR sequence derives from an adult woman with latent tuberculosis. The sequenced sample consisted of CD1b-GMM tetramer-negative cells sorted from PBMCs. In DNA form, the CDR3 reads TGTGCCAGCAGTGACAGGAGCGGGGGAAACACCATATATTTT. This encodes CASSDRSGGNTIYF.